This entry concerns a single TCR beta chain. This entry comes from a study of Graves' ophthalmopathy and Graves' hyperthyroidism. Trimming cost V 8 bases and J 5 bases; bases outside gene matches: 7. Germline-derived CDR1 and CDR2 are SQVTM and ANQGSEA. This CDR3 region has 12 residues. Amplification from RNA transcripts yielded the TCR beta CDR3 regions. First-round RT-PCR used HTBI primers; second-round multiplex PCR followed. TCRdb independently ran MiXCR on the multiplex PCR reads; one entry per CDR3 protein. The repertoire includes 1 million to 1.3 million distinct CDR3 sequences, about two fifths of them detected once, and roughly 11% sits in the top ten.

The chain couples TRBV29-1 to TRBJ2-5, with TRBD2 matching over 8 bases. Sequenced sample: peripheral blood or thyroid tissue (not recorded which). The receptor was isolated from an adult man with Graves' hyperthyroidism. The CDR3 nucleotides are TGCAGCTCTAGCGGGCGCGGGGAGACCCAGTACTTC. Residues: CSSSGRGETQYF.